Below are 21 T cell receptor beta chains sequenced from a single sample in a study of T cells after yellow fever vaccination. TCRdb re-called the 5' RACE reads with MiXCR, one entry per CDR3 protein. Of over 300,000 distinct CDR3 sequences detected, 6.8% appear once; the ten largest clones hold roughly a sixth. The sample in question was PBMCs, obtained about 41 days after the first yellow fever vaccination. These receptor sequences come from a man aged 18-30 years who received the YFV17D yellow fever vaccine.

As for this clonotype: Given a much more abundant clone one base away, this may be a read error. The rearrangement links TRBV7-2 to TRBJ1-2; D uncertain. CDR1 SGHTA and CDR2 FQGNSA come from the germline V gene. This CDR3 is built from 13 residues. CDR3 region: CASEHSTIGGHTF. CDR3 bases: TGTGCCAGCGAGCACAGCACCATAGGTGGCCACACCTTC.

The chain recombines TRBV5-1 with TRBJ2-1; tentatively, D is TRBD1 (5 bases). V dropped 0 bases and J dropped 3 bases, with 7 bases sitting between them. Germline CDR1 SGHRS, CDR2 YFSETQ. CDR3 length: 14 amino acids. CDR3 DNA sequence: TGCGCCAGCAGCTTGGAGACAGTCTACAATGAGCAGTTCTTC. It encodes CASSLETVYNEQFF.

This clonotype has ten or more counts. The rearrangement links TRBV7-2 to TRBJ2-3; possibly TRBD1 or TRBD2 for D (5 bases each). V was cut by 5 bases and J by 4 bases, with 22 bases left in between. This CDR3 contains 17 residues. From germline, CDR1 is SGHTA and CDR2 FQGNSA. This chain's CDR3 is CASSPHREGLGADTQYF. The CDR3 bases are TGTGCCAGCAGCCCCCATCGCGAGGGGCTTGGGGCAGATACGCAGTATTTT. Full variable domain (rest looked up from reference TRBV7-2 and TRBJ2-3): GAGVSQSPSNKVTEKGKDVELRCDPISGHTALYWYRQSLGQGLEFLIYFQGNSAPDKSGLPSDRFSAERTGGSVSTLTIQRTQQEDSAVYLCASSPHREGLGADTQYFGPGTRLTVL.

This clonotype was observed at least ten times. The CDR3 region is CASSLRSSSYNSPLHF. The CDR3 DNA reads TGCGCCAGCAGCTTGCGTTCGAGCTCCTATAATTCACCCCTCCACTTT. The chain carries TRBV5-1 and TRBJ1-6, with D uncertain. Germline loops: CDR1 SGHRS, CDR2 YFSETQ. Trimming removed 1 base from V and 0 bases from J, with 8 bases in between. The CDR3 is 16 residues long.

This clonotype occurred a few times. J is TRBJ2-7 and V is TRBV4-3; D is undetermined. V was cut by 2 bases and J by 4 bases, with 9 bases left in between. CDR1 is LGHNA and CDR2 is YSLEER in the germline V gene. The CDR3 spans 13 residues. This chain's CDR3 is CASSQFTTYEQYF. CDR3 in DNA: TGCGCCAGCAGCCAATTTACTACTTACGAGCAGTACTTC.

In its sample, this clonotype was seen many times. The CDR3 region is CASSSDRGRNEQFF. In DNA, the CDR3 is TGTGCCAGCAGTTCGGACAGGGGGCGCAATGAGCAGTTCTTC. The chain employs TRBV6-5 and TRBJ2-1; 11 positions agree with TRBD1. The CDR3 is 14 amino acids. The V and J ends lost 4 bases and 6 bases, in that order; junction bases with no gene match: 2. Germline V gene lookup returns CDR1 MNHEY and CDR2 SVGAGI.

The V and J genes are TRBV7-9 and TRBJ1-2; D might be TRBD1 (6 bases). Germline values: CDR1 SEHNR, CDR2 FQNEAQ (reference sequence). V lost 5 bases, J lost 5 bases, and 18 bases lay in between. There are 15 residues in the CDR3. The CDR3 is CASSLGPGAAYGYTF. The CDR3 DNA sequence: TGTGCCAGCAGCCTCGGGCCGGGGGCAGCTTATGGCTACACCTTC. Supplemented by reference TRBV7-9 and TRBJ1-2, the full variable domain reads DTGVSQNPRHKITKRGQNVTFRCDPISEHNRLYWYRQTLGQGPEFLTYFQNEAQLEKSRLLSDRFSAERPKGSFSTLEIQRTEQGDSAMYLCASSLGPGAAYGYTFGSGTRLTVV.

The chain links TRBV12-3 or TRBV12-4 to TRBJ1-1, with D possibly being TRBD1 (5 bases). V dropped 3 bases and J dropped 5 bases, with 16 bases sitting between them. CDR3 size: 15 residues. In DNA, the CDR3 is TGTGCCAGCAGTTTCTATGCCGGGGGGGGGACTGAAGCTTTCTTT. This codes for CASSFYAGGGTEAFF.

This clonotype was found a few times. This chain links TRBV7-2 with TRBJ2-1, with D possibly matching TRBD2 (6 bases). Germline V gene sequence: CDR1 SGHTA, CDR2 FQGNSA. The CDR3 totals 17 residues. V lost 4 bases, J lost 3 bases, and 19 bases lay in between. CDR3 amino acids: CASSYPLRGENYNEQFF. Written as DNA, the CDR3 is TGTGCCAGCAGCTACCCTTTGCGGGGTGAAAACTACAATGAGCAGTTCTTC.

This sequence joins TRBV20-1 and TRBJ1-6; no clear D. V shed 3 bases and J shed 7 bases, with 10 bases lying between them. This CDR3 comprises 13 residues. Germline V gives CDR1 DFQATT, CDR2 SNEGSKA (reference sequence). For the CDR3, the DNA is TGCAGTGCTAGTGCAGAGCTCAATTCACCCCTCCACTTT. This codes for CSASAELNSPLHF.

This clonotype was seen many times. The chain carries TRBV7-8 and TRBJ2-7, with 8 bases lining up with TRBD1. The CDR3 loop spans 13 amino acids. V trimming: 4 bases; J trimming: 6 bases; junction bases outside the gene matches: 5. From germline, CDR1 is SGHVS and CDR2 FQNEAQ. CDR3 nucleotides: TGTGCCAGCAGCTACAATGACAGGGGCGAGCAGTACTTC. Translation gives CASSYNDRGEQYF.

This clonotype appeared a few times. CDR3 protein: CASSLAAGGGQPIEQFF. In DNA form, the CDR3 reads TGTGCCAGCAGCTTAGCAGCCGGCGGGGGCCAACCAATCGAGCAGTTCTTC. This chain links TRBV7-6 with TRBJ2-1; TRBD2 is a possible D gene (7 bases). V gave up 0 bases and J gave up 10 bases, with 22 bases separating them. From germline, CDR1 is SGHVS and CDR2 FNYEAQ. There are 17 residues in the CDR3.

This clonotype showed up just a few times. The chain carries TRBV21-1 and TRBJ2-7. TRBV21-1 represents a pseudogene. The CDR3 consists of 12 residues. The CDR3 reads CAKHRGSHEQYV. Written as DNA, the CDR3 is TGTGCCAAGCACAGGGGATCCCACGAGCAGTACGTC.

This clonotype was picked up a small number of times. The gene calls are TRBV6-2 or TRBV6-3 and TRBJ1-1, with unresolved D. Germline CDR1 and CDR2: MNHEY and SVGEGT. CDR3 size: 14 residues. V lost 4 bases and J lost 1, with 10 bases in between. The CDR3, as DNA: TGTGCCAGCAGTTCCCCTTGGAGGAACACTGAAGCTTTCTTT. Encoded protein: CASSSPWRNTEAFF.

The chain couples TRBV9 to TRBJ2-1; D gene ambiguous. CDR1 and CDR2 from the germline V gene are SGDLS and YYNGEE. This CDR3 contains 15 residues. V dropped 0 bases and J dropped 4 bases, with 11 bases sitting between them. The CDR3 coding sequence is TGTGCCAGCAGCGTAGGTTTGGGCCTGTACAATGAGCAGTTCTTC. Its translation: CASSVGLGLYNEQFF.

The table lists this clonotype with many counts. This chain links TRBV11-2 with TRBJ2-1, with a possible D match to TRBD1 (5 bases). This CDR3 is 12 amino acids long. The germline V gene encodes CDR1 SGHAT and CDR2 FQNNGV. V was clipped by 1 base and J by 8 bases, with 6 bases between them. CDR3 amino acids: CASSLVGDEQFF. CDR3 DNA sequence: TGTGCCAGCAGCTTAGTAGGGGATGAGCAGTTCTTC.

This clonotype was picked up many times. This rearrangement joins TRBV5-1 to TRBJ2-7; D is possibly TRBD1 or TRBD2 (6 bases each). CDR1 SGHRS and CDR2 YFSETQ come from the germline V gene. Trimming took off 4 bases at V and 2 bases at J, with 13 bases between the two ends. The length of the CDR3 is 14 residues. Written as DNA, the CDR3 is TGCGCCAGCAGCCCGGGGGACATCCCCTACGAGCAGTACGTC. This codes for CASSPGDIPYEQYV.

This clonotype showed up just once. V usage is TRBV19 and J usage is TRBJ1-1; D might be TRBD1 (6 bases). The CDR3 length is 16 residues. The V gene lost 5 bases and the J gene lost 0 bases, with 16 bases spanning the gap. Germline assignment: CDR1 LNHDA and CDR2 SQIVND (reference sequence). For the CDR3, the DNA is TGTGCCAGTAGTCTCCCCCCGGGGGCGGTGAACACTGAAGCTTTCTTT. It translates to CASSLPPGAVNTEAFF.

This chain links TRBV12-3 or TRBV12-4 with TRBJ1-5; unclear D gene. The CDR3 totals 14 residues. The ends were cut back, 3 bases at V and 4 bases at J, with 10 bases in the middle. The CDR3 protein is CASSFVSENQPQHF. CDR3 DNA sequence: TGTGCCAGCAGTTTCGTATCAGAGAATCAGCCCCAGCATTTT.

This clonotype appeared many times. The chain uses TRBV7-9 and TRBJ1-4; tentatively, D is TRBD1 (5 bases). Between the trimmed V and J ends, which lost 7 bases and 8 bases, there was a span of 23 bases. This CDR3 has 16 amino acids. The germline V gene has CDR1 SEHNR and CDR2 FQNEAQ (reference sequence). Here the CDR3 DNA reads TGTGCCAGCACCCCGCGCGGCCCAGGTCGGGGGGAAAAACTGTTTTTT. Protein product: CASTPRGPGRGEKLFF.

To note about this clonotype: A read error may be the cause here, since a much bigger clone is one base away. This sequence joins TRBV6-5 and TRBJ1-2; D not certain. Germline CDR1 reads MNHEY; CDR2 reads SVGAGI. CDR3 length: 11 residues. The V end lost 6 bases, the J end lost 1 base, and 3 bases lay between the germline ends. The CDR3 region is CASRFNYGYTF. CDR3 nucleotides: TGTGCCAGCAGGTTTAACTATGGCTACACCTTC.